A selection of T cell receptor beta chains follows, all from one sample in a study of OX40 agonist ivuxolimab in advanced cancers. Clones were read by immunoSEQ multiplex PCR, and TCRdb kept only the in-frame ones, dropping some. This table holds about 44,000 clones, 70% to 90% found once. The sample was CD4+ or CD8+ T cells sorted from blood, taken in a trial of the OX40 agonist ivuxolimab. These receptors came from an adult with an advanced solid tumor such as melanoma, head and neck, liver or kidney cancer. Both conserved end residues are part of each CDR3.

V: TRBV29-1
J: TRBJ1-2
length: 15
CDR3: CSVGGKQGPAVGYTF

V: TRBV7-8
J: TRBJ1-2
length: 14
CDR3: CASSSTGGNYGYTF

V: TRBV7-6
J: TRBJ1-1
length: 14
CDR3: CASSLQAQGTEAFF

V: TRBV4-1
J: TRBJ1-5
length: 15
CDR3: CASSQGEGDRQPQHF

V: TRBV11-1
J: TRBJ2-2
length: 16
CDR3: CASTPETGAYTGELFF

V: TRBV2
J: TRBJ1-2
length: 13
CDR3: CASSDGTGYGYTF

V: TRBV14
J: TRBJ2-1
length: 13
CDR3: CASSLLGHNEQFF

V: TRBV27
J: TRBJ2-7
length: 13
CDR3: CASSFNGYYEQYF

V: TRBV6-5
J: TRBJ2-3
length: 15
CDR3: CASSPRRVHTDTQYF

V: TRBV7-9
J: TRBJ1-1
length: 13
CDR3: CASVLGGDTEAFF